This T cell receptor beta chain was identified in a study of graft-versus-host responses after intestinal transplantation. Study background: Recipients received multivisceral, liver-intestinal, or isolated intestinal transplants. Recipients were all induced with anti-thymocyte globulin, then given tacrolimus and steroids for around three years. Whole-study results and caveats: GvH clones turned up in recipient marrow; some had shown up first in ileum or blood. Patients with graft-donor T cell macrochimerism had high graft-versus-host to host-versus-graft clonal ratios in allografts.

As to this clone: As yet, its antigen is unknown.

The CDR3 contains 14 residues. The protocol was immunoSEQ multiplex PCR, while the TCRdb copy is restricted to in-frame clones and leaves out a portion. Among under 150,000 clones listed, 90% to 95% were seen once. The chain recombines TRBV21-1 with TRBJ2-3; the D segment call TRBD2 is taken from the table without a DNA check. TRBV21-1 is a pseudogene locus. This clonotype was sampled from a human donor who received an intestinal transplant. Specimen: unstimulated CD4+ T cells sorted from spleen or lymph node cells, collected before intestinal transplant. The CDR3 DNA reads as TGTGCCAGCAGGCAAAGTGAGAGCACAGATACGCAGTATTTT. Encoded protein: CASRQSESTDTQYF.